This T cell receptor (beta chain) is from a study of blood T cell repertoires in COVID-19. Study summary: COVID-19 samples, acute and convalescent, were from the United States, Italy and Spain. PBMCs, B-cell-depleted T cells, or T cells provided the cDNA or gDNA that made up the material.

Original processing notes: By means of reference gene primer amplification, nucleated cell counts were estimated. TCRdb's table, derived via immunoSEQ multiplex PCR, lists solely in-frame clones and lacks some. The V and J calls and clone size were taken over from that table, and D and trimming were inferred from the DNA. This repertoire shows approximately 180,000 clones, more than 70% found once; its top ten account for 2.5%. The CDR3 loop spans 14 amino acids. The V gene's germline CDR1 is SGDLS and CDR2 YYNGEE. Deletions cut 0 bases from V and 1 base from J, with 7 bases between. The chain has TRBV9 and TRBJ2-5, with D hard to call. The specimen sequenced was peripheral blood. This sequence originates from a man aged 40-50 years with active or convalescent COVID-19. CDR3 in amino acids: CASSVGIGQETQYF. The DNA for the CDR3 is TGTGCCAGCAGCGTAGGAATCGGCCAAGAGACCCAGTACTTC.